Described below is a single T cell receptor (beta chain) sequence and its context. Its antigen is unidentified. The same CDR3 also results from other DNA sequences found in this sample. These data belong to a study of beta chain features in type 1 diabetes. Notes on the study in general: High TCR expression in some cells could lead to their over-representation in cDNA sequencing. Type 1 diabetes patients showed a moderate but significant shortening of TCRB CDR3s in all four CD4+ subsets.

All of the isolated RNA was reverse transcribed, so expressed TCRB transcripts were sequenced. Libraries were prepared by immunoSEQ multiplex PCR; TCRdb keeps only in-frame clonotypes and omits some of them. The sample holds roughly 330,000 clones; around an eighth are singletons and the top ten take about 0.015%. The sequenced sample was naive CD4+ T cells from blood. This TCR was sampled from a woman in her late teens or twenties with type 1 diabetes.

The CDR3 DNA is TGTGCCAGCAGCCCCGACAGGAACTATGGCTACACCTTC. Protein sequence: CASSPDRNYGYTF. The chain has TRBV7-2 and TRBJ1-2; D perhaps matches TRBD1 (6 bases). V was clipped by 5 bases and J by 2 bases, with 9 bases between them. The CDR3 covers 13 residues. The germline V gene has CDR1 SGHTA and CDR2 FQGNSA.